The text below deals with one T cell receptor beta chain. This sample stems from a study of shared T cell receptors in the human thymus. The CDR3 has 16 amino acids. Germline assignment: CDR1 MGHRA and CDR2 YSYEKL. Trimming cost V 2 bases and J 5 bases; bases outside gene matches: 7. Profiled with immunoSEQ multiplex PCR; TCRdb holds only in-frame clones, not every one. Among more than 550,000 clones listed, 70% to 90% were seen once. These data also featured in a second study, about human thymus T cells. That study adds: Highly overlapping thymic repertoires in unrelated individuals were reported by related research.

Sequenced input: thymocytes. V and J are TRBV4-1 and TRBJ1-5, with 9 bases fitting TRBD1. This receptor was taken from a boy in the first two years of life with a congenital heart defect. The CDR3 nucleotides are TGCGCCAGCAGCCAACCGGACAGGGGAAAGGATCAGCCCCAGCATTTT. Amino acids: CASSQPDRGKDQPQHF.